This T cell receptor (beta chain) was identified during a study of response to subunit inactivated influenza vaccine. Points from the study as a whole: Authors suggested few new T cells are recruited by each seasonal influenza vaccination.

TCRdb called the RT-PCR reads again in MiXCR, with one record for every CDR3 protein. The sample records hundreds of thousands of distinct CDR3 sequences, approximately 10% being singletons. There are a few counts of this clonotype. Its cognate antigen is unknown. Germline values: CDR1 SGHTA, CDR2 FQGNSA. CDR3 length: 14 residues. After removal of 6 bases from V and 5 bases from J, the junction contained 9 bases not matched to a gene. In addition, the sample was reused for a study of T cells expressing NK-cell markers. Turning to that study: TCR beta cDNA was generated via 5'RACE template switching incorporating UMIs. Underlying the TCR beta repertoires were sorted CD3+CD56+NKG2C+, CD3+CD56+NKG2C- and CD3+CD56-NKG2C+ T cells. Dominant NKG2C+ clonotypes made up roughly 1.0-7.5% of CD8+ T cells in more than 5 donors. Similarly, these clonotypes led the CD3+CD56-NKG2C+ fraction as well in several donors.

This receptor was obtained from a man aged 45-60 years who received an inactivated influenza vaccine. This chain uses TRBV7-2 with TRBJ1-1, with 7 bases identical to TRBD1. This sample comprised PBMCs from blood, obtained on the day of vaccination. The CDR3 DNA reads TGTGCCAGCAGACCGACAGGGACCCGGACTGAAGCTTTCTTT. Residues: CASRPTGTRTEAFF.